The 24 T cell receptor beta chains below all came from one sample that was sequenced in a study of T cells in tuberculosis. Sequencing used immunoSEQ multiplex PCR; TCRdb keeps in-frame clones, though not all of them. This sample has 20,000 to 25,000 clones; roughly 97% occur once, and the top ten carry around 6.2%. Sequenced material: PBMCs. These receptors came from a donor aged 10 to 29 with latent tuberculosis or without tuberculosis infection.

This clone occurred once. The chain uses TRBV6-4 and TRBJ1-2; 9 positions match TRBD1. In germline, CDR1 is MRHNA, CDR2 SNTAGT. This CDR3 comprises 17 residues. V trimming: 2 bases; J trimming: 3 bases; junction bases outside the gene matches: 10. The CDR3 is CASSDGTLGQGHYGYTF. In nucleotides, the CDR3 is TGTGCCAGCAGTGACGGGACGTTGGGACAGGGCCACTATGGCTACACCTTC.

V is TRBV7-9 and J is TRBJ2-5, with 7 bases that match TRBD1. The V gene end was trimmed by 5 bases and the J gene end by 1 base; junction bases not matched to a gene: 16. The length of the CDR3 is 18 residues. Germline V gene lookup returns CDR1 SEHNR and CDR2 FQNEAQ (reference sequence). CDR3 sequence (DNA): TGTGCCAGCAGCCTAGAACTTTGGGCACAGGGGAGCCAAGAGACCCAGTACTTC. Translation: CASSLELWAQGSQETQYF.

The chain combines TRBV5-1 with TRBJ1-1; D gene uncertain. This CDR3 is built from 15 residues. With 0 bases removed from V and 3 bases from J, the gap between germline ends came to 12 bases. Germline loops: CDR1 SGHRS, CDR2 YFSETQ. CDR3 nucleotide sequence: TGCGCCAGCAGCTTGGTAGGTCGGGTGTACACTGAAGCTTTCTTT. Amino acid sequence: CASSLVGRVYTEAFF. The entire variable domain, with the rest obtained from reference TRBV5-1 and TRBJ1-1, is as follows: KAGVTQTPRYLIKTRGQQVTLSCSPISGHRSVSWYQQTPGQGLQFLFEYFSETQRNKGNFPGRFSGRQFSNSRSEMNVSTLELGDSALYLCASSLVGRVYTEAFFGQGTRLTVV.

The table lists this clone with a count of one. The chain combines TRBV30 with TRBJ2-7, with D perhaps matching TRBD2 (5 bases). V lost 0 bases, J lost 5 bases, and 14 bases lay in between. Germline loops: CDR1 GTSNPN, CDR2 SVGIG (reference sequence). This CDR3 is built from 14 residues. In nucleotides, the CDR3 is TGTGCCTGGAGTGTTTCGGGGTCTTTGGACGAGCAGTACTTC. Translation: CAWSVSGSLDEQYF.

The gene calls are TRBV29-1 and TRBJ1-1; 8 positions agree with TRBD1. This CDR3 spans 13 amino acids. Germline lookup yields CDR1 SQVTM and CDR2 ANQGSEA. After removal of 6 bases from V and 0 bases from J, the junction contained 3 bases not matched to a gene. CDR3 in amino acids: CSVSTGVNTEAFF. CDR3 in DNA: TGCAGCGTGTCGACAGGGGTGAACACTGAAGCTTTCTTT.

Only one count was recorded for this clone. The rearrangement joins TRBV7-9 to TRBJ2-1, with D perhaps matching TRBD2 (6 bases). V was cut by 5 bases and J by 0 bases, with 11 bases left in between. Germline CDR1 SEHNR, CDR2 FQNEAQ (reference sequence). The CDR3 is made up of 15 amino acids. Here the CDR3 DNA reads TGTGCCAGCAGCCGCGGTAGCGGCTCCTACAATGAGCAGTTCTTC. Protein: CASSRGSGSYNEQFF.

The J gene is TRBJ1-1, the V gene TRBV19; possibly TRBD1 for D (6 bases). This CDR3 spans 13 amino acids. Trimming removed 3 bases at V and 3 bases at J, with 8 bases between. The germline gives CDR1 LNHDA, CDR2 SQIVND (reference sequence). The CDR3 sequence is CASSITGYTEAFF. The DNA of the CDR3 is TGTGCCAGTAGTATCACAGGGTACACTGAAGCTTTCTTT.

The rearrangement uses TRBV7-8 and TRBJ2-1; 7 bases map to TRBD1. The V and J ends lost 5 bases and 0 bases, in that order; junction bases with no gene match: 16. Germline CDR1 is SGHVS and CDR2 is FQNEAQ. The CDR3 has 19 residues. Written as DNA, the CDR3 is TGTGCCAGCAGCCCCTTTGGGGGCGGACAGGTTAGCTCCTACAATGAGCAGTTCTTC. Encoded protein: CASSPFGGGQVSSYNEQFF.

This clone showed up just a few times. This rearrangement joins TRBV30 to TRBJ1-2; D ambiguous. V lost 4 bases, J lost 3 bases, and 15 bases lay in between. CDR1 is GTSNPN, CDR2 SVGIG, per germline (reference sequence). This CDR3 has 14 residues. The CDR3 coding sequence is TGTGCCTGGACCCGCCCCAACCAGGACTATGGCTACACCTTC. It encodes CAWTRPNQDYGYTF.

The CDR3 DNA follows: TGTGCCTGGGTTTGGGCAGGTGGCGGGGAGCTGTTTTTT. Its translation is CAWVWAGGGELFF. V usage is TRBV30 and J usage is TRBJ2-2; no firm D call. Germline V gene data show CDR1 as GTSNPN and CDR2 as SVGIG (reference sequence). This CDR3 has 13 amino acids. The V end was cut by 5 bases, the J end by 7 bases, with 14 bases between.

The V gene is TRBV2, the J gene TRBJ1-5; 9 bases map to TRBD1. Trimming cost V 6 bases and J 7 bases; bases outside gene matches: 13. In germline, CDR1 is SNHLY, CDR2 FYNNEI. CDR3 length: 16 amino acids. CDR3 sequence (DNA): TGTGCCAGCAGCGTTATGCGGGACAGGGTTAACCAGCCCCAGCATTTT. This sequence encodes CASSVMRDRVNQPQHF. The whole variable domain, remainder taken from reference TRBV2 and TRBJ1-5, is EPEVTQTPSHQVTQMGQEVILRCVPISNHLYFYWYRQILGQKVEFLVSFYNNEISEKSEIFDDQFSVERPDGSNFTLKIRSTKLEDSAMYFCASSVMRDRVNQPQHFGDGTRLSIL.

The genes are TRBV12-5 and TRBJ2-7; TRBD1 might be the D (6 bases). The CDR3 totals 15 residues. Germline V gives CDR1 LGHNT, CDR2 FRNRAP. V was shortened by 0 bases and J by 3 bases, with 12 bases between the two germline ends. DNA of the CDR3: TGTGCTAGTGGTTTGGTACTCGGACAGTACTACGAGCAGTACTTC. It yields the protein CASGLVLGQYYEQYF.

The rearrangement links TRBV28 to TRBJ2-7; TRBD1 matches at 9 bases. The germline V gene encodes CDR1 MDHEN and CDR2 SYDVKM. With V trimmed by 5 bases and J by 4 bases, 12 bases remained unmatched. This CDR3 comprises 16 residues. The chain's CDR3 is CASSPTPGQGAYEQYF. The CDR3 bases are TGTGCCAGCAGTCCGACACCGGGACAGGGTGCGTACGAGCAGTACTTC. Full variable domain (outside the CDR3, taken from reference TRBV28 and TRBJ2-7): DVKVTQSSRYLVKRTGEKVFLECVQDMDHENMFWYRQDPGLGLRLIYFSYDVKMKEKGDIPEGYSVSREKKERFSLILESASTNQTSMYLCASSPTPGQGAYEQYFGPGTRLTVT.

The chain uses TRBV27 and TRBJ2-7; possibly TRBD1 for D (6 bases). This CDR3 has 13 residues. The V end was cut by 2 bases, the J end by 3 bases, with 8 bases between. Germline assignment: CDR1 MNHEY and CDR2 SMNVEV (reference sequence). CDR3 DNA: TGTGCCAGCAGTTTAGTACAGGGCTACGAGCAGTACTTC. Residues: CASSLVQGYEQYF.

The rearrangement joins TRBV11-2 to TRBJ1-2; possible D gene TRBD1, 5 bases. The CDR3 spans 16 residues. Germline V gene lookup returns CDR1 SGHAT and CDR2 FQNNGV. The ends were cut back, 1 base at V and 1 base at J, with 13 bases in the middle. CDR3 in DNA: TGTGCCAGCAGCTTAGTCTGGGGGGGAATTAACTATGGCTACACCTTC. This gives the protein CASSLVWGGINYGYTF.

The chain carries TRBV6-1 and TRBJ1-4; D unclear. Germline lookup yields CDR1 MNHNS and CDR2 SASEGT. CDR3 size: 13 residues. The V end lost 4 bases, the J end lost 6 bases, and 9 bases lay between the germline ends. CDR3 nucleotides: TGTGCCAGCAGTGGAGGGCCGTATGAAAAACTGTTTTTT. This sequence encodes CASSGGPYEKLFF.

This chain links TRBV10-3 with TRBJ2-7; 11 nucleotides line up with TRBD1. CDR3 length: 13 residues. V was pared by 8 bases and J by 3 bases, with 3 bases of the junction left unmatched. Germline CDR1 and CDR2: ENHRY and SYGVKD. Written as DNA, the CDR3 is TGTGCCATCGGGACAGGGGGGTACTACGAGCAGTACTTC. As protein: CAIGTGGYYEQYF.

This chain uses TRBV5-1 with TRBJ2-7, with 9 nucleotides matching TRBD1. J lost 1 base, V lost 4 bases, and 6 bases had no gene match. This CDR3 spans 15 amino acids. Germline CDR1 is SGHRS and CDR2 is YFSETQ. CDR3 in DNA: TGCGCCAGCAGCGCGCCCGGGACAGGGTCCTACGAGCAGTACTTC. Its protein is CASSAPGTGSYEQYF.

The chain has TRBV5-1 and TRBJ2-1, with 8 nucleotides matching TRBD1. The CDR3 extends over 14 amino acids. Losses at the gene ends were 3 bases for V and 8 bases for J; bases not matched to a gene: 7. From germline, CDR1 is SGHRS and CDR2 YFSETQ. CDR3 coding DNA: TGCGCCAGCAGCTGGCGGACAGGGCGGGATGAGCAGTTCTTC. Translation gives CASSWRTGRDEQFF.

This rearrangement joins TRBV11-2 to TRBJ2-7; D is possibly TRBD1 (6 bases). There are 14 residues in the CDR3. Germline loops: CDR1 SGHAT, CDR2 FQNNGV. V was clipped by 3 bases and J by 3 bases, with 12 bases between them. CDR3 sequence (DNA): TGTGCCAGCAGCTTCGAGGACAGCTTCTACGAGCAGTACTTC. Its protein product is CASSFEDSFYEQYF.

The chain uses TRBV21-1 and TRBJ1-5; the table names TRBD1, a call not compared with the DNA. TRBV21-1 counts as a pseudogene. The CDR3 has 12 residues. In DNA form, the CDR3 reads TGTGCCAGCAGGGGCCTTTGTGAGCCCCAGCATTTT. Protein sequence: CASRGLCEPQHF.

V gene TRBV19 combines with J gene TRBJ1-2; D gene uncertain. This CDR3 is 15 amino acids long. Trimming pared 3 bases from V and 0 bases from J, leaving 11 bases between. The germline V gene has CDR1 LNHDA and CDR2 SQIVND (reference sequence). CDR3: CASSMEDMANYGYTF. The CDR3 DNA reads TGTGCCAGTAGTATGGAGGATATGGCTAACTATGGCTACACCTTC.

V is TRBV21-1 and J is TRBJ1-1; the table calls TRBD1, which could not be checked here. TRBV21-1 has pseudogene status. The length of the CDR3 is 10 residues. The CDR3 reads CAILLQLAFF. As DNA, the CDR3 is TGTGCCATCCTGCTTCAGTTGGCTTTCTTT.

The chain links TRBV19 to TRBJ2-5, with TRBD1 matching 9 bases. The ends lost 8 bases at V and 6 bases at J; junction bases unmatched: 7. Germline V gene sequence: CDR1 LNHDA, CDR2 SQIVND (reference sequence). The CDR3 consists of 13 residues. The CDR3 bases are TGTGCCAGTGGGACGGACAGGGGACAGACCCAGTACTTC. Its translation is CASGTDRGQTQYF.